This TCR beta chain is drawn from a study of T cells in Graves' hyperthyroidism and ophthalmopathy. Study-wide points: Blood also carried most thyroid clonotypes expanded above 0.001. Ophthalmopathy got predicted by the model a median about six months before its onset.

Stable Graves' hyperthyroidism meant no ophthalmopathy progression within 18 months. Not enrolled were patients with uncontrolled infection, other autoimmune disease, pregnancy or lactation. The CDR3 covers 11 residues. Germline CDR1 is SGHRS and CDR2 is YFSETQ. Trimming pared 8 bases from V and 6 bases from J, leaving 10 bases between. Many counts were recorded for this clonotype. The target antigen is unknown. TCR beta CDR3 sequences were amplified from RNA transcripts. HTBI primers drove first-round RT-PCR of the TCR CDR3. TCRdb used MiXCR to reprocess the multiplex PCR reads, holding one entry per CDR3 protein. The data contain hundreds of thousands of distinct CDR3 sequences, 15% to 17% of them singletons.

The chain joins TRBV5-1 to TRBJ2-3; no reliable D call. Sequencing used blood. The TCR originated in a woman between 18 and 30 years old with Graves' hyperthyroidism. The chain's CDR3 is CASWGADTQYF. The CDR3 nucleotides read TGCGCCAGTTGGGGTGCGGATACGCAGTATTTT.